This entry concerns a single T cell receptor beta chain. Looked up from germline, CDR1 is LGHDT and CDR2 is YNNKEL (reference sequence). The ends were cut back, 2 bases at V and 4 bases at J, with 6 bases in the middle. The CDR3 is 12 amino acids. The method was immunoSEQ multiplex PCR; TCRdb's version includes in-frame clones alone and lacks a portion of them. The profile shows about 76,000 clones, 90% to 95% of them singletons. The sample is drawn from a study of brain T cells in children with intractable seizures. The receptor was derived from a boy in the first two years of life with tuberous sclerosis and intractable seizures. Sequenced here: peripheral blood, sampled at surgery. V gene TRBV3-1 (or the pseudogene TRBV3-2) combines with J gene TRBJ2-7; D is undetermined. The CDR3 nucleotides read TGTGCCAGCAGCCAAACCCGATACGAGCAGTACTTC. Amino acid sequence: CASSQTRYEQYF.